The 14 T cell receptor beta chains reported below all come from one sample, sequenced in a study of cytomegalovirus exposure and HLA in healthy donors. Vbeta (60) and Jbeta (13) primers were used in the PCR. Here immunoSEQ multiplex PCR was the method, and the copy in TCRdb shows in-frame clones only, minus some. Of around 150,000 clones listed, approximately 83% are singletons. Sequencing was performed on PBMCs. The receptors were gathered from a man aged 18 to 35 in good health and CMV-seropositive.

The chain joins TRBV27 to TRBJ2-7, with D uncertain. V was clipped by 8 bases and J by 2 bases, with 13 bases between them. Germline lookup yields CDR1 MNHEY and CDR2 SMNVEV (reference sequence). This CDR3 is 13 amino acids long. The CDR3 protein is CASAKVAAYEQYF. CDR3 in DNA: TGTGCCAGCGCAAAAGTGGCCGCCTACGAGCAGTACTTC.

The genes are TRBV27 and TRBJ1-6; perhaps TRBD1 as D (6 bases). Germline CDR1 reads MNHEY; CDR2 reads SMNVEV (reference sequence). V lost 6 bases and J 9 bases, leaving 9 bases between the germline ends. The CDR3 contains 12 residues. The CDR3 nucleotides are TGTGCCAGCAGGACAGGTAGTTCACCCCTCCACTTT. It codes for CASRTGSSPLHF.

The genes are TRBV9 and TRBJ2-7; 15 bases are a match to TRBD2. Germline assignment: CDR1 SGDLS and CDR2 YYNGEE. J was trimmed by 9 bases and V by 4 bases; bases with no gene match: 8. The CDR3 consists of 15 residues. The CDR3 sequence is CASSPRGLAGGVQYF. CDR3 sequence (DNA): TGTGCCAGCAGCCCCCGGGGACTAGCGGGGGGAGTGCAGTACTTC.

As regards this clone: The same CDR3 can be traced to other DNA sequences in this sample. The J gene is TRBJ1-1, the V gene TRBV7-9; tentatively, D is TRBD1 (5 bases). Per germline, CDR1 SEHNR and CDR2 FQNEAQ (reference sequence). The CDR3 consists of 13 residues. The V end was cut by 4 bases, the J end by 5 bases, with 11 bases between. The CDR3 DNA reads TGTGCCAGCAGCTCGACTCAGGGAACTGAAGCTTTCTTT. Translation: CASSSTQGTEAFF. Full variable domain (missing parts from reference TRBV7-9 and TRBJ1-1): DTGVSQNPRHKITKRGQNVTFRCDPISEHNRLYWYRQTLGQGPEFLTYFQNEAQLEKSRLLSDRFSAERPKGSFSTLEIQRTEQGDSAMYLCASSSTQGTEAFFGQGTRLTVV.

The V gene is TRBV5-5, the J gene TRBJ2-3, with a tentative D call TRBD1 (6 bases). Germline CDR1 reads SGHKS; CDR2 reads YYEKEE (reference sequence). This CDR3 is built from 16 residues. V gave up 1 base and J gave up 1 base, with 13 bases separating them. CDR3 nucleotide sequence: TGTGCCAGCAGCTTGAGGCCGGGACAACGCACAGATACGCAGTATTTT. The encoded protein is CASSLRPGQRTDTQYF.

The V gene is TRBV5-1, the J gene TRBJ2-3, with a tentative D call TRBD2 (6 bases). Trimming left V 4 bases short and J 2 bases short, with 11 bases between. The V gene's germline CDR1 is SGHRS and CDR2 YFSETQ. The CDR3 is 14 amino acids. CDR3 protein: CASSVGLFTDTQYF. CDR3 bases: TGCGCCAGCAGCGTGGGACTTTTCACAGATACGCAGTATTTT.

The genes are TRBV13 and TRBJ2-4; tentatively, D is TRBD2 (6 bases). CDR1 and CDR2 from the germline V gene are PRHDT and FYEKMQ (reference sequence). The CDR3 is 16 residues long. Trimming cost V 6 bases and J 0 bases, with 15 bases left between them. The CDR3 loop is CASSSQRGLAKNIQYF. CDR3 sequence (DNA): TGTGCCAGCAGTTCCCAACGGGGACTAGCCAAAAACATTCAGTACTTC.

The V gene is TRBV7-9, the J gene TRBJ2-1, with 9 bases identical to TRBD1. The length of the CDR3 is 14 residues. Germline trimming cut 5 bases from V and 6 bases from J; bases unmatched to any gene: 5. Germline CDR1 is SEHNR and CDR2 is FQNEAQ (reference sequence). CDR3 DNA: TGTGCCAGCAGCACTGACAGGGGGTTCAATGAGCAGTTCTTC. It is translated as CASSTDRGFNEQFF.

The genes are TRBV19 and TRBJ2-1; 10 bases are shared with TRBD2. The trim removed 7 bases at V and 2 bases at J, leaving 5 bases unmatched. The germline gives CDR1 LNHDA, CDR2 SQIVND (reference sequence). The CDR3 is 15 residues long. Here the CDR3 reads CASTKSGGAYNEQFF. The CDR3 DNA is TGTGCCAGTACCAAGAGCGGGGGGGCCTACAATGAGCAGTTCTTC.

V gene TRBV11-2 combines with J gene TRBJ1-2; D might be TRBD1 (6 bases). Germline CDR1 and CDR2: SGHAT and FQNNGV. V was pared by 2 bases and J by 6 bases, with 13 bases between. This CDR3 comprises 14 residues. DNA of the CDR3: TGTGCCAGCAGCTTAAAAGGGGGGGCAGATGGCTACACCTTC. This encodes CASSLKGGADGYTF.

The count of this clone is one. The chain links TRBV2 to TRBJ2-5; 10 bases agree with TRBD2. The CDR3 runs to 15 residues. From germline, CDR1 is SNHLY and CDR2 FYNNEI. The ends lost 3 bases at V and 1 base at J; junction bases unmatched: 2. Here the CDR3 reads CASSDVAGGQETQYF. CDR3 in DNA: TGTGCCAGCAGTGACGTAGCGGGGGGCCAAGAGACCCAGTACTTC.

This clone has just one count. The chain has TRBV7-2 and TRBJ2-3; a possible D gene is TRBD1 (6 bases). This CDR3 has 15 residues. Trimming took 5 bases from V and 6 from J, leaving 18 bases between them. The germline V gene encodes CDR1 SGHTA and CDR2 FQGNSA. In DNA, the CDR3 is TGTGCCAGCAGCCCTGAAAGGGGGATCCTCGATACGCAGTATTTT. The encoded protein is CASSPERGILDTQYF.

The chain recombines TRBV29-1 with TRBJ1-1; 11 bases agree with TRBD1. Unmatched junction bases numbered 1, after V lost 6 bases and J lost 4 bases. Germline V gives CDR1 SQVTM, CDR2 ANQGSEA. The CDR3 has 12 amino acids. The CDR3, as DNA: TGCAGCGTGGGACAGGGGGGCACTGAAGCTTTCTTT. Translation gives CSVGQGGTEAFF.

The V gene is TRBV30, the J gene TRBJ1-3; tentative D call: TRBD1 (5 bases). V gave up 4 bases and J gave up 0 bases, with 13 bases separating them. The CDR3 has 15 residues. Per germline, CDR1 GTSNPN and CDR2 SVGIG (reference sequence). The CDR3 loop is CAWTQGRGSGNTIYF. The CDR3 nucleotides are TGTGCCTGGACCCAGGGTAGGGGCTCTGGAAACACCATATATTTT.